The source of this T cell receptor (beta chain) is a study of OX40 agonist ivuxolimab in advanced cancers. Study-wide context: Patients took ivuxolimab, an agonistic anti-OX40 (CD134) antibody. Study-level points and caveats: The investigators did not determine what antigen specificity the expanded peripheral T cells had. Compared with CD4+, CD8+ T cells on average had more expanded clones. Also present in some nonresponders was a low level of normalized T-cell clonal expansion.

Trimming left V 1 base short and J 4 bases short, with 10 bases between. The CDR3 sequence is 14 residues long. CDR1 is SGHVS and CDR2 is FQNEAQ in the germline V gene. With regard to this clone: No antigen is known for it.

The data were produced by immunoSEQ multiplex PCR, yet TCRdb's version contains in-frame clones alone and is incomplete. This sample has tens of thousands of clones, with 89% found just once. This chain joins TRBV7-8 and TRBJ1-2; D not certain. The source is an adult with an advanced solid tumor such as melanoma, head and neck, liver or kidney cancer. This specimen consisted of CD4+ or CD8+ T cells sorted from blood, obtained in a trial of the OX40 agonist ivuxolimab. The chain's CDR3 is CASSLGRTTYGYTF. CDR3 DNA: TGTGCCAGCAGCTTAGGACGGACGACCTATGGCTACACCTTC.